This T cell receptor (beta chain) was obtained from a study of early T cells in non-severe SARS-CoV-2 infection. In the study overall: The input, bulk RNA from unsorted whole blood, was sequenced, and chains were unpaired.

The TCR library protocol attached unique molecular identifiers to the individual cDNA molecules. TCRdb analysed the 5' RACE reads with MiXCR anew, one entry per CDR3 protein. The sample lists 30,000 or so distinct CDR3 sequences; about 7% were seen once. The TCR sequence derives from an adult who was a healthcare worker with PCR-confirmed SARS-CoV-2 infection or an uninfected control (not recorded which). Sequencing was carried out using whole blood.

The CDR3 here is CASSEMNTEAFF. CDR3 sequence (DNA): TGTGCCAGCAGTGAAATGAACACTGAAGCTTTCTTT. The genes are TRBV25-1 and TRBJ1-1; D not resolved. Germline V gene lookup returns CDR1 MGHDK and CDR2 SYGVNS. This CDR3 has 12 amino acids. Trimming pared 2 bases from V and 0 bases from J, leaving 1 base between.